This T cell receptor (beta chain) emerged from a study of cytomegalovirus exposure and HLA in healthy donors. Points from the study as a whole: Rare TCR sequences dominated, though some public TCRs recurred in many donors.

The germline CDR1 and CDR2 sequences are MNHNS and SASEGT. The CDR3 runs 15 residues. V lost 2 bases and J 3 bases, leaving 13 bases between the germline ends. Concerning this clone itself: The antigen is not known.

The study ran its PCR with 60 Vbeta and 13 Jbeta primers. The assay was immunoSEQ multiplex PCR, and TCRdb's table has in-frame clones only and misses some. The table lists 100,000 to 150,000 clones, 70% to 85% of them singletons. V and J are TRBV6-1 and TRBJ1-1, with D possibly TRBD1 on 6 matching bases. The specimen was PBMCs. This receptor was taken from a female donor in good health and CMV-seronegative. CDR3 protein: CASSEFDRPYTEAFF. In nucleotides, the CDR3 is TGTGCCAGCAGTGAATTCGACAGGCCCTACACTGAAGCTTTCTTT.